This passage covers 2 T cell receptor beta chains from one sample sequenced in a study of stem cell transplantation in POMP-related autoinflammatory disease. Data came from immunoSEQ multiplex PCR; TCRdb stores just in-frame clones and leaves some out. The sample shows 9,100 or so clones, roughly 77% of them seen only once. Sequencing was performed on CD4+ T cells from PBMCs, taken after stem cell transplantation. These receptors were collected from a human patient with POMP-related autoinflammation and immune dysregulation (PRAID). Some T cells may arise from the graft donor.

The chain uses TRBV5-1 and TRBJ2-2; perhaps TRBD1 as D (6 bases). This CDR3 region has 17 residues. Germline V gene data show CDR1 as SGHRS and CDR2 as YFSETQ. Trimming shortened V by 4 bases and J by 1 base, and 17 bases separated the two germline ends. CDR3 sequence: CASSPGVSRGNTGELFF. The CDR3, as DNA: TGCGCCAGCAGCCCCGGAGTGTCCAGGGGGAACACCGGGGAGCTGTTTTTT.

This chain joins TRBV5-1 and TRBJ2-1; D remains unclear. CDR1 and CDR2 from the germline V gene are SGHRS and YFSETQ. V dropped 1 base and J dropped 3 bases, with 8 bases sitting between them. The CDR3 extends over 14 amino acids. CDR3 region: CASSLYDNYNEQFF. In DNA, the CDR3 is TGCGCCAGCAGCTTGTACGACAACTACAATGAGCAGTTCTTC.